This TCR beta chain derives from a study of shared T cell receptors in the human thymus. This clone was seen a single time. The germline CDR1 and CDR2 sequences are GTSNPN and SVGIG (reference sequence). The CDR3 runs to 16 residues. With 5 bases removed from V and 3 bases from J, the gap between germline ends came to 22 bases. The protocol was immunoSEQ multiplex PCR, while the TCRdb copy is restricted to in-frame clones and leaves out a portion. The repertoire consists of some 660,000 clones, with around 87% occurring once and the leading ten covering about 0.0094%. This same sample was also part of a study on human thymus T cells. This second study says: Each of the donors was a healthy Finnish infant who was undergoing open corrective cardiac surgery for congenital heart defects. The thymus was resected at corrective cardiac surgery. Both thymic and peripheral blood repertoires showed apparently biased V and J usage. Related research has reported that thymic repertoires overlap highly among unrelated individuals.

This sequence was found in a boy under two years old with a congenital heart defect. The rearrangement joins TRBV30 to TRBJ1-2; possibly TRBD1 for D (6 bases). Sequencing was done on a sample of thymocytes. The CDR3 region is CAWHLFVNRVHYGYTF. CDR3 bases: TGTGCCTGGCATCTCTTCGTTAACAGGGTCCACTATGGCTACACCTTC.